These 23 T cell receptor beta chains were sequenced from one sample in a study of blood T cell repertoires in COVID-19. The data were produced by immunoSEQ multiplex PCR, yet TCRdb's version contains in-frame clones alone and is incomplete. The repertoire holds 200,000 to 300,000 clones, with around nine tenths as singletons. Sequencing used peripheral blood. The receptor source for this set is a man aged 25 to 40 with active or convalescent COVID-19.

CDR3 loop: CAISDSGYSNQPQHF. The CDR3 DNA reads as TGTGCCATCAGTGATTCGGGATATAGCAATCAGCCCCAGCATTTT. The chain recombines TRBV10-3 with TRBJ1-5; D ambiguous. Germline assignment: CDR1 ENHRY and CDR2 SYGVKD. The CDR3 spans 15 residues. Trimming took 3 bases from V and 0 from J, leaving 9 bases between them.

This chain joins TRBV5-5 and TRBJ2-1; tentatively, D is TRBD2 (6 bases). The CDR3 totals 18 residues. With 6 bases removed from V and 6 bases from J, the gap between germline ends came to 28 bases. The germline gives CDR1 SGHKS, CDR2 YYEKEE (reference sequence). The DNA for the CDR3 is TGTGCCAGCACCTGGGTTCCAGGCACTAGCTGGGACCCCAATGAGCAGTTCTTC. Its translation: CASTWVPGTSWDPNEQFF.

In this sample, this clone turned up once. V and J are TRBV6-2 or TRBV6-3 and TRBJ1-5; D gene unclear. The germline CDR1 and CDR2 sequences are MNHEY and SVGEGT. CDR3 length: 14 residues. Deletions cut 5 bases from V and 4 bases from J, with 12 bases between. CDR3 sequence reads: CASSAAAENQPQHF. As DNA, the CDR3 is TGTGCCAGCAGTGCCGCGGCGGAAAATCAGCCCCAGCATTTT.

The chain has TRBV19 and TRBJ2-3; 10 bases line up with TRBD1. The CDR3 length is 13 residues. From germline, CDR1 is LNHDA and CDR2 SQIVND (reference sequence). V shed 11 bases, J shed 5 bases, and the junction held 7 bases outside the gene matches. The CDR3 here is CAASGQGRDTQYF. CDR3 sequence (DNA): TGTGCCGCGTCGGGACAGGGGCGAGATACGCAGTATTTT.

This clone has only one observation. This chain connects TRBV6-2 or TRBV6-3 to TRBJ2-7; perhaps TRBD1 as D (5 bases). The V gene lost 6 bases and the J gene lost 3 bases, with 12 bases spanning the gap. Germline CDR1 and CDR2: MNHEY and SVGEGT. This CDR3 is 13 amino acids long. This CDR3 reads CASSQGASYEQYF. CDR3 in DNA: TGTGCCAGCAGCCAAGGGGCAAGCTACGAGCAGTACTTC.

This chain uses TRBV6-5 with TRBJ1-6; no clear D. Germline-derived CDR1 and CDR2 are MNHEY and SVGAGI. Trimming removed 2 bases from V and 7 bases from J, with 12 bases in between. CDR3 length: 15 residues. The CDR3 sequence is CASSYQVRRNSPLHF. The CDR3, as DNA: TGTGCCAGCAGTTACCAGGTCCGACGGAATTCACCCCTCCACTTT.

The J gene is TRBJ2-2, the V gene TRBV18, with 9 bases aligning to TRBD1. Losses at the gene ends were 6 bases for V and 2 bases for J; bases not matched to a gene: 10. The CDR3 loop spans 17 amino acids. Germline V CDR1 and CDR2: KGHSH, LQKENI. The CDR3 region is CASSSSQGAANTGELFF. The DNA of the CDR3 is TGTGCCAGCTCGTCTTCACAGGGGGCGGCTAACACCGGGGAGCTGTTTTTT.

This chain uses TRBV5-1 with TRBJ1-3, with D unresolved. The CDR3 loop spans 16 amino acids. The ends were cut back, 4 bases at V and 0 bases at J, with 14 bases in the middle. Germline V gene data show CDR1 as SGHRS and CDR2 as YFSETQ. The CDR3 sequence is CASSPSAVSSGNTIYF. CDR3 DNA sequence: TGCGCCAGCAGCCCCTCGGCGGTTAGCTCTGGAAACACCATATATTTT.

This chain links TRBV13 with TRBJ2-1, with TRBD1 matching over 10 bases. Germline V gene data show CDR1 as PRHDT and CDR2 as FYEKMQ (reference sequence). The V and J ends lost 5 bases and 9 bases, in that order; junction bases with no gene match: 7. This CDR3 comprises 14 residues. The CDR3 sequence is CASSRGTGAGEQFF. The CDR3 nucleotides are TGTGCCAGCAGCCGTGGGACAGGGGCGGGTGAGCAGTTCTTC.

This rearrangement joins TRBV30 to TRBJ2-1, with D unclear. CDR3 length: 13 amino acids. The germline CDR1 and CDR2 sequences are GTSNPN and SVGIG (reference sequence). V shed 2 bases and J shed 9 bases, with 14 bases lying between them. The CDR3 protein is CAWSLGPSSEQFF. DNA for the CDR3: TGTGCCTGGAGTCTTGGGCCATCCTCTGAGCAGTTCTTC.

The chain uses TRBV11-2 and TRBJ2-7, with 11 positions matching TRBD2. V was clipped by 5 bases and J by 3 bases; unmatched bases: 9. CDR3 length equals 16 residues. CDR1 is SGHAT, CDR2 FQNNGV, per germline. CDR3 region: CASSKPLAGGHYEQYF. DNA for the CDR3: TGTGCCAGCAGCAAACCTCTAGCGGGGGGCCACTACGAGCAGTACTTC.

The CDR3 nucleotides read TGTGCCAGCACCTCCGGGGGGGGTCCCTCTGGAAACACCATATATTTT. It encodes CASTSGGGPSGNTIYF. This rearrangement joins TRBV28 to TRBJ1-3; possibly TRBD1 for D (5 bases). Trimming left V 7 bases short and J 0 bases short, with 16 bases between. CDR3 size: 16 residues. Germline V gives CDR1 MDHEN, CDR2 SYDVKM.

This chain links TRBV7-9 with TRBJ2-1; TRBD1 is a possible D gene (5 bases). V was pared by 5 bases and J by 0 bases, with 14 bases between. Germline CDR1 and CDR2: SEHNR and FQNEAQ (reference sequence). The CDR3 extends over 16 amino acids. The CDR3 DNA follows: TGTGCCAGCAGCGGGATCGACAGTAGCTCCTACAATGAGCAGTTCTTC. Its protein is CASSGIDSSSYNEQFF.

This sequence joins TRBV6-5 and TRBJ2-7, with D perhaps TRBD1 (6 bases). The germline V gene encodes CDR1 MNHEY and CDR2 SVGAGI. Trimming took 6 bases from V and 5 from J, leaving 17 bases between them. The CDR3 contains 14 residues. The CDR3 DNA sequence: TGTGCCAGCAGCGACTGGGACATCCAAAACGAGCAGTACTTC. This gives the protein CASSDWDIQNEQYF.

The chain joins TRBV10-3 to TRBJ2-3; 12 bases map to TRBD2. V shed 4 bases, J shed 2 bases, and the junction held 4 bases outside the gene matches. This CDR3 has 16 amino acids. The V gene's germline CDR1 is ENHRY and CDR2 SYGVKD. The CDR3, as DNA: TGTGCCATCAGTGTGTCTAGCGGGGGGGCCACAGATACGCAGTATTTT. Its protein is CAISVSSGGATDTQYF.

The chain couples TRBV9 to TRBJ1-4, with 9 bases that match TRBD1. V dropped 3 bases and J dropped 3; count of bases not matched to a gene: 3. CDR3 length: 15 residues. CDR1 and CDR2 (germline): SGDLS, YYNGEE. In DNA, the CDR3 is TGTGCCAGCAGCGCGAGACAGGGGGCTAATGAAAAACTGTTTTTT. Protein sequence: CASSARQGANEKLFF. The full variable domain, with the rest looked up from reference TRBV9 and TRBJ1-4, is DSGVTQTPKHLITATGQRVTLRCSPRSGDLSVYWYQQSLDQGLQFLIQYYNGEERAKGNILERFSAQQFPDLHSELNLSSLELGDSALYFCASSARQGANEKLFFGSGTQLSVL.

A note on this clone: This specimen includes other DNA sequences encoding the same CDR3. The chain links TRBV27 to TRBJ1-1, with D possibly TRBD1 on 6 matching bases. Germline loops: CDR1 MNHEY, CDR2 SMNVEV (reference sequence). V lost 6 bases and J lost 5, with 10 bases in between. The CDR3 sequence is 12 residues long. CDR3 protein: CASSAQGTEAFF. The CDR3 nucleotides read TGTGCCAGCAGCGCACAGGGAACTGAAGCTTTCTTT.

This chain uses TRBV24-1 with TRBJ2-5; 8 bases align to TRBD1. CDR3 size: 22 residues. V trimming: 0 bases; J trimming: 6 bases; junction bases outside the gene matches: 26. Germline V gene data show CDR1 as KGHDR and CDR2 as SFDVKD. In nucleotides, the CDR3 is TGTGCCACCAGTGATTTGCCTGCCCCTACAGCCCAACAGGGGGAGAATCGTAAGACCCAGTACTTC. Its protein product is CATSDLPAPTAQQGENRKTQYF.

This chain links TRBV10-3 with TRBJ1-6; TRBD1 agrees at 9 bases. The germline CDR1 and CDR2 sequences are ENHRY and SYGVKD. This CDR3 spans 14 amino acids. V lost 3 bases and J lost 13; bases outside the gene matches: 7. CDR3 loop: CAISDQDRGGPLHF. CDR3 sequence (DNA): TGTGCCATCAGTGACCAGGACAGGGGAGGGCCCCTCCACTTT.

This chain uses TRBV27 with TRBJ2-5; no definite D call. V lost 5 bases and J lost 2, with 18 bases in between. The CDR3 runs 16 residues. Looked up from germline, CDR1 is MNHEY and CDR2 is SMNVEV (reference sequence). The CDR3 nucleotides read TGTGCCAGCAGTCTCATACACCCCCTCACGCAAGAGACCCAGTACTTC. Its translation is CASSLIHPLTQETQYF.

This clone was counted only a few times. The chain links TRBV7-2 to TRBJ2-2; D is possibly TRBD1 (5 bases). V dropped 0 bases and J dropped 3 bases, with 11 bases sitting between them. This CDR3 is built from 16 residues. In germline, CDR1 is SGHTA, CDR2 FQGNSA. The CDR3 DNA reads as TGTGCCAGCAGCTTAGCGTGGGCAGGGTACACCGGGGAGCTGTTTTTT. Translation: CASSLAWAGYTGELFF.

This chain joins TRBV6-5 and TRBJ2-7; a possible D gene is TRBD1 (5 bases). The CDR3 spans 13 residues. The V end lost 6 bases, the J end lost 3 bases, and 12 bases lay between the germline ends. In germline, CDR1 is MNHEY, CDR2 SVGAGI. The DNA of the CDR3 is TGTGCCAGCAGCTTACCCGGACACTACGAGCAGTACTTC. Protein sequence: CASSLPGHYEQYF.

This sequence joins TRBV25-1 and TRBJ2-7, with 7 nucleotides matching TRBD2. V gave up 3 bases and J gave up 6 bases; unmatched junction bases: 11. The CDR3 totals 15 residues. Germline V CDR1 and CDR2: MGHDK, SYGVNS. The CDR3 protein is CASSDYAGRGGEQYF. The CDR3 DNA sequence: TGTGCCAGCAGTGATTATGCAGGGAGGGGTGGCGAGCAGTACTTC.